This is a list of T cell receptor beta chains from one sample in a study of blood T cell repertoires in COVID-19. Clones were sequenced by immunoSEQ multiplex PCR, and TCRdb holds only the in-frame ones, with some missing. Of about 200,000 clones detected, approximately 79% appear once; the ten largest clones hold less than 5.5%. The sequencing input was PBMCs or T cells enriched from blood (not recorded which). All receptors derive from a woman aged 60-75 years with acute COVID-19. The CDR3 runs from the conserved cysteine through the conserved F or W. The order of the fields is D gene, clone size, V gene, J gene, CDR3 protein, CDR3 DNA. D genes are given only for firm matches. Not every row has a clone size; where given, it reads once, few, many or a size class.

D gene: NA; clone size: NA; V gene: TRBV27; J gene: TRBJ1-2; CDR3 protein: CASSLRFRGSDYYGYTF; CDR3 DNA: TGTGCCAGCAGTTTAAGGTTTCGGGGGAGCGACTACTATGGCTACACCTTC
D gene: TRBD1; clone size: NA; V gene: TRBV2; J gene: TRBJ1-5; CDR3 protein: CASRANTGGRNQPQHF; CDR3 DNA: TGTGCCAGCAGGGCGAATACAGGGGGCCGCAATCAGCCCCAGCATTTT
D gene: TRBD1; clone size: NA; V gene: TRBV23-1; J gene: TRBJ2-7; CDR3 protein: CASSQSLGTGLILRACEQYF; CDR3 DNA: TGCGCCAGCAGTCAATCTTTGGGGACAGGGTTGATCTTGCGTGCGTGCGAGCAGTACTTC
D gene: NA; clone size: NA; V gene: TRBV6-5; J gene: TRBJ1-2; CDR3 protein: CASSVTRGSDYGYTF; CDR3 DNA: TGTGCCAGCTCAGTTACAAGGGGCTCCGACTATGGCTACACCTTC
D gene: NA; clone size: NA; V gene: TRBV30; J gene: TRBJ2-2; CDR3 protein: CAWSVGGTGELFF; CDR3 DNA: TGTGCCTGGAGCGTAGGGGGCACCGGGGAGCTGTTTTTT
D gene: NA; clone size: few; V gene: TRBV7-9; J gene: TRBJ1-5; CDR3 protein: CASSLERSGAGSNQPQHF; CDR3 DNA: TGTGCCAGCAGCTTAGAACGTTCAGGCGCGGGAAGCAATCAGCCCCAGCATTTT
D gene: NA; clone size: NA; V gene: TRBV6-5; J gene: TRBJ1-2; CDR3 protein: CASSYSYQGKSGYTF; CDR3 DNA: TGTGCCAGCAGTTATTCCTATCAGGGGAAGTCCGGCTACACCTTC
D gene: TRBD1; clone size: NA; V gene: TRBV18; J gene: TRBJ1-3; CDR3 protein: CASSPPGGRNTIYF; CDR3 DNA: TGTGCCAGCTCACCACCAGGGGGCAGAAACACCATATATTTT
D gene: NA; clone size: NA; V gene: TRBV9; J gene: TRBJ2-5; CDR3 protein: CASSVLAGQETQYF; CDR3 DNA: TGTGCCAGCAGCGTACTGGCAGGGCAAGAGACCCAGTACTTC
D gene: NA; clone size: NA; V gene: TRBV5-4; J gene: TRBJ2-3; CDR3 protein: CASSFTTKLADTQYF; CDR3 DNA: TGTGCCAGCAGCTTTACCACGAAGCTGGCAGATACGCAGTATTTT
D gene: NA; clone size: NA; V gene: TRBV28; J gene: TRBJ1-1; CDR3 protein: CASSSSRDLPQAFF; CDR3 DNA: TGTGCCAGCAGTTCCTCCCGGGACTTACCCCAAGCTTTCTTT
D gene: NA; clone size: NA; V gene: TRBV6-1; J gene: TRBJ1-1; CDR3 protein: CASSDPQTMNTEAFF; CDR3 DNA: TGTGCCAGCAGTGACCCACAGACGATGAACACTGAAGCTTTCTTT
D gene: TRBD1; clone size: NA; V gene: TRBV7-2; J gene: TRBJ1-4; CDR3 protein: CASSLALGQVGRYEKLFF; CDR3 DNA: TGTGCCAGCAGCTTAGCGTTGGGACAGGTTGGCCGGTATGAAAAACTGTTTTTT
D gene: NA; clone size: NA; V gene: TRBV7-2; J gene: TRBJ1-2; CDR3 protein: CASSLGGGGSDRGYTF; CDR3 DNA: TGTGCCAGCAGCTTAGGCGGGGGAGGGAGCGACCGAGGCTACACCTTC
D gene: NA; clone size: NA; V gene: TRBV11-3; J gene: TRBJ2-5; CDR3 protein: CASSLGGGVGETQYF; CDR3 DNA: TGTGCCAGCAGCTTAGGTGGCGGGGTGGGAGAGACCCAGTACTTC
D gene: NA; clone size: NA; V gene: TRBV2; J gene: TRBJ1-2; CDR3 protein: CASVGLKDGYTF; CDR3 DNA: TGTGCCAGCGTGGGCCTAAAGGATGGCTACACCTTC
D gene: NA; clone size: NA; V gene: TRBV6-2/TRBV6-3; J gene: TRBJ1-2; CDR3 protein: CASSYGQLSGGYTF; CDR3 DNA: TGTGCCAGCAGTTACGGACAGCTCTCCGGGGGCTACACCTTC
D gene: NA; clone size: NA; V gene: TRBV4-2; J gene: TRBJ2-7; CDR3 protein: CASSQDGLQISYEQYF; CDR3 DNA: TGTGCCAGCAGCCAAGATGGTCTACAGATCTCCTACGAGCAGTACTTC
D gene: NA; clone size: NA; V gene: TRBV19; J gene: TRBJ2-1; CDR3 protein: CASSRIDYNEQFF; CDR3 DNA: TGTGCCAGTAGTCGCATAGACTACAATGAGCAGTTCTTC
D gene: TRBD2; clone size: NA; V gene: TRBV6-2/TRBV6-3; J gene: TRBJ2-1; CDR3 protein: CASSESSGGFNEQFF; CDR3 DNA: TGTGCCAGCAGTGAGTCTAGCGGGGGGTTCAATGAGCAGTTCTTC